One and the same sample provided the 9 T cell receptor beta chains below, sequenced in a study of Graves' ophthalmopathy and Graves' hyperthyroidism. TCR beta CDR3 amplification used RNA transcripts. An opening RT-PCR round employed HTBI primers and preceded a second-round multiplex PCR. TCRdb called the multiplex PCR reads again in MiXCR, with one record for every CDR3 protein. The profile shows around 1.1 million distinct CDR3 sequences, about 35% of them singletons. Source material: peripheral blood or thyroid tissue (not recorded which). Receptor source: an adult man with Graves' hyperthyroidism.

The J gene is TRBJ1-1, the V gene TRBV10-3; 7 bases match TRBD1. V shed 5 bases and J 4 bases; nucleotides not matched to a gene: 7. This CDR3 is 14 amino acids long. CDR1 ENHRY and CDR2 SYGVKD come from the germline V gene. As DNA, the CDR3 is TGTGCCATCAGTATCGGGACAGAAAGCACTGAAGCTTTCTTT. Its protein product is CAISIGTESTEAFF.

V and J are TRBV12-3 or TRBV12-4 and TRBJ1-5; D is perhaps TRBD1 (6 bases). The CDR3 extends over 16 amino acids. Trimming removed 5 bases at V and 6 bases at J, with 20 bases between. CDR3 sequence: CASSLGGGGDFQPQHF. The CDR3 DNA reads TGTGCCAGCAGTCTTGGAGGGGGTGGTGATTTTCAGCCCCAGCATTTT.

This clonotype was counted between two and nine times. The genes are TRBV7-9 and TRBJ1-5; D gene ambiguous. CDR3 length equals 14 residues. In germline, CDR1 is SEHNR, CDR2 FQNEAQ (reference sequence). Trimming removed 8 bases from V and 1 base from J, with 12 bases in between. The CDR3 loop reads CASAPTGSNQPQHF. The CDR3 bases are TGTGCCAGCGCCCCGACGGGCAGCAATCAGCCCCAGCATTTT.

The genes are TRBV10-2 and TRBJ2-5; D call uncertain. CDR3 length: 14 residues. Per the germline V gene, CDR1 is WSHSY and CDR2 is SAAADI. V lost 5 bases and J lost 5, with 15 bases in between. The CDR3 DNA reads TGCGCCAGCAGTATTAGCAGTTCCTGGGAGACCCAGTACTTC. This translates into CASSISSSWETQYF.

Remarks on this clonotype: This may be a read error: a much more frequent sequence differs by one nucleotide. The V and J genes are TRBV7-8 and TRBJ2-5; D is unresolved. This CDR3 contains 13 residues. The germline V gene has CDR1 SGHVS and CDR2 FQNEAQ. Deletions cut 1 base from V and 7 bases from J, with 10 bases between. In nucleotides, the CDR3 is TGTGCCAGCAGCTTAGAGTATTGGGGGACCCAGTACTTC. Translated, it gives CASSLEYWGTQYF.

V and J are TRBV20-1 and TRBJ2-6; the match to TRBD1 covers 9 bases. J lost 0 bases, V lost 2 bases, and 5 bases had no gene match. The CDR3 is 17 amino acids. Germline values: CDR1 DFQATT, CDR2 SNEGSKA (reference sequence). The CDR3 loop reads CSARKTGGYSGANVLTF. The DNA for the CDR3 is TGCAGTGCTAGAAAGACAGGGGGTTACTCTGGGGCCAACGTCCTGACTTTC.

The J gene is TRBJ1-5, the V gene TRBV7-9; 8 nucleotides line up with TRBD1. V lost 6 bases to trimming and J lost 4 bases; unmatched junction nucleotides: 11. Germline V gene sequence: CDR1 SEHNR, CDR2 FQNEAQ (reference sequence). CDR3 length: 16 amino acids. The CDR3 protein is CASSRTRTGWNQPQHF. The CDR3 coding sequence is TGTGCCAGCAGTCGAACCCGGACAGGGTGGAATCAGCCCCAGCATTTT.

This clonotype has only a few counts. The chain links TRBV4-1 to TRBJ2-7, with D maybe TRBD1 (6 bases). Germline CDR1 MGHRA, CDR2 YSYEKL. CDR3 length: 13 amino acids. The V and J ends lost 1 base and 7 bases respectively, with 11 bases between them. Here the CDR3 DNA reads TGCGCCAGCAGCCAAGGGACAGCACTTGAGCAGTACTTC. It yields the protein CASSQGTALEQYF.

This clonotype was seen many times. The rearrangement joins TRBV29-1 to TRBJ2-5; D ambiguous. V lost 4 bases and J 4 bases, leaving 16 bases between the germline ends. This CDR3 is built from 14 residues. The germline CDR1 and CDR2 sequences are SQVTM and ANQGSEA. CDR3 protein: CSVGSQVAIETQYF. The CDR3, as DNA: TGCAGCGTTGGAAGCCAGGTGGCCATAGAGACCCAGTACTTC.